The clone carrying this TCR beta chain was detected only once. In the original analysis: Estimation of nucleated cell counts relied on the amplification of reference gene primers. Generated by immunoSEQ multiplex PCR, the TCRdb table keeps only in-frame clones and is missing some. The V and J calls and the clone size are those of that table, but D and trimming were determined from the DNA. The repertoire holds tens of thousands of clones, around four fifths seen once, with approximately 12% in the top ten. The germline V gene encodes CDR1 LGHDT and CDR2 YNNKEL (reference sequence). Deletions cut 1 base from V and 6 bases from J, with 16 bases between. The CDR3 has 16 amino acids. This record comes from a study of blood T cell repertoires in COVID-19.

Sequenced sample: peripheral blood. The TCR originated in a human donor in a cohort sampled during active COVID-19. The chain links TRBV3-1 (or the pseudogene TRBV3-2) to TRBJ1-5; possibly TRBD1 for D (5 bases). The CDR3: CASSQARVGAAQPQHF. The CDR3 DNA sequence: TGTGCCAGCAGCCAAGCCCGAGTAGGGGCTGCTCAGCCCCAGCATTTT.